This passage covers 2 T cell receptor beta chains from one sample sequenced in a study of shared clonotypes between healthy human individuals. Terminally differentiated effector memory CD45RA+ cells were left out of the naive CD8 fraction, which was CD45RO-negative and positively selected for CCR7. TCRdb keeps only in-frame clones here, not all; method: immunoSEQ multiplex PCR. The sample holds around 2.1 million clones; about 92% are singletons and the top ten take around 1.7%. Sequenced sample: naive CD8+ T cells from PBMCs. The receptors were gathered from a man aged 18 to 29 in good health. Some clones in this sample may be carry-over from other donors' samples.

The chain recombines TRBV6-5 with TRBJ2-3; 13 bases are shared with TRBD2. The germline CDR1 and CDR2 sequences are MNHEY and SVGAGI. V dropped 6 bases and J dropped 4; count of bases not matched to a gene: 4. The CDR3 is made up of 15 amino acids. CDR3 loop: CASSPGLAGADTQYF. DNA for the CDR3: TGTGCCAGCAGCCCCGGACTAGCGGGAGCAGATACGCAGTATTTT.

The J gene is TRBJ2-3, the V gene TRBV11-3; D uncertain. This CDR3 is 12 amino acids long. Between the trimmed V and J ends, which lost 3 bases and 8 bases, there was a span of 9 bases. Germline V gene lookup returns CDR1 SGHNT and CDR2 YENEEA. CDR3 sequence: CASSFDSVTQYF. For the CDR3, the DNA is TGTGCCAGCAGCTTCGATAGTGTTACGCAGTATTTT.